The 16 T cell receptor beta chains below come from one sample, sequenced in a study of T cell repertoires in cytomegalovirus infection (dated by TCRdb to about 2019). This specimen's treatment or condition label, per the study, means: in vitro stimulation with specific CMV peptide epitopes to enrich CMV-specific T cells. Instrument used: Illumina HiSeq 1500. TCRdb reworked the public reads: Q25 trimming with fastp, MiXCR clone assembly, productive beta chains retained. Every entry covers one CDR3 protein and lists the most common genes and DNA from its rows. The sample yields more than 45,000 distinct CDR3 sequences; 15% to 25% were counted once. The ten biggest clones cover around 64% of the sample. Their antigens are not known. Sequencing was performed on CD8+ T cells from cultured PBMCs, taken from culture after CMV antigen stimulation. The receptors derive from a human donor in good health (CMV status not recorded). Some clones in this sample may be carry-over from other donors' samples.

This chain links TRBV7-2 with TRBJ2-5; D ambiguous. Germline V gives CDR1 SGHTA, CDR2 FQGNSA. The CDR3 extends over 14 amino acids. V lost 5 bases and J 2 bases, leaving 12 bases between the germline ends. The CDR3 DNA reads TGTGCCAGCAGCCTCGTAGTAGGGCAAGAGACCCAGTACTTC. The encoded protein is CASSLVVGQETQYF.

The chain has TRBV20-1 and TRBJ1-1; unclear D gene. The CDR3 sequence is 13 residues long. Germline CDR1 reads DFQATT; CDR2 reads SNEGSKA (reference sequence). V dropped 3 bases and J dropped 2 bases, with 10 bases sitting between them. The CDR3 DNA is TGCAGTGCTAGTGGTGACATAAACACTGAAGCTTTCTTT. Residues: CSASGDINTEAFF.

V is TRBV12-3 or TRBV12-4 and J is TRBJ2-3; the D gene is possibly TRBD1 (5 bases). Between the trimmed V and J ends, which lost 5 bases and 6 bases, there was a span of 18 bases. The CDR3 runs to 15 residues. The chain's CDR3 is CASSPRDLVGDTQYF. In DNA form, the CDR3 reads TGTGCCAGCAGTCCCAGGGATCTCGTAGGGGATACGCAGTATTTT.

The rearrangement uses TRBV7-2 and TRBJ2-3, with TRBD2 matching over 7 bases. CDR3 length: 16 amino acids. The V segment lost 2 bases and the J segment 0 bases; nucleotides outside the gene matches: 5. The germline gives CDR1 SGHTA, CDR2 FQGNSA. The CDR3 is CASSLRLAASTDTQYF. The CDR3 DNA reads as TGTGCCAGCAGCTTACGGCTAGCGGCTAGCACAGATACGCAGTATTTT.

Concerning this clonotype: The junction and the germline gene differ at one end; a read error may be behind it. The V and J genes are TRBV5-4 and TRBJ2-3, with 10 bases lining up with TRBD2. The CDR3 loop spans 15 amino acids. Germline lookup yields CDR1 SGHNT and CDR2 YYREEE (reference sequence). DNA for the CDR3: TGTGCCAGTCCGAGGCAAGCGGGGGGGACAGATACACAGTATTTT. Protein: CASPRQAGGTDTQYF. Full variable domain (missing parts from reference TRBV5-4 and TRBJ2-3): ETGVTQSPTHLIKTRGQQVTLRCSSQSGHNTVSWYQQALGQGPQFIFQYYREEENGRGNFPPRFSGLQFPNYSSELNVNALELDDSALYLCASPRQAGGTDTQYFGPGTRLTVL.

There are a few counts of this clonotype. This chain links TRBV7-9 with TRBJ1-1, with 7 bases lining up with TRBD1. Trimming at V came to 5 bases and at J to 3 bases, leaving 12 bases not matched to a gene. The CDR3 length is 16 residues. CDR1 and CDR2 (germline): SEHNR, FQNEAQ (reference sequence). The CDR3: CASSLGGTQGYTEAFF. CDR3 sequence (DNA): TGTGCCAGCAGCCTAGGGGGGACACAGGGGTACACTGAAGCTTTCTTT.

This clonotype has more than one count but fewer than ten. This chain uses TRBV7-3 with TRBJ2-5, with a weak D call TRBD2 (5 bases). The germline CDR1 and CDR2 sequences are SGHTA and FQGTGA. This CDR3 has 16 amino acids. V lost 1 base and J 1 base, leaving 13 bases between the germline ends. The CDR3 is CASSLNGGGGQETQYF. CDR3 DNA: TGTGCCAGCAGCTTAAATGGTGGAGGAGGCCAAGAGACCCAGTACTTC.

In DNA, the CDR3 is TGCAGTGCTAGGAAAATAGCGGGTTCACAAGAGACCCAGTACTTC. This encodes CSARKIAGSQETQYF. This sequence joins TRBV20-1 and TRBJ2-5; 7 positions match TRBD2. CDR1 and CDR2 (germline): DFQATT, SNEGSKA (reference sequence). The CDR3 has 15 residues. J was trimmed by 2 bases and V by 3 bases; bases with no gene match: 9.

The rearrangement joins TRBV7-2 to TRBJ2-2; 7 bases map to TRBD2. Germline CDR1 reads SGHTA; CDR2 reads FQGNSA. The CDR3 runs to 14 residues. The V gene end was trimmed by 1 base and the J gene end by 9 bases; junction bases not matched to a gene: 5. The CDR3 protein is CASSLVAGERELFF. The CDR3 coding sequence is TGTGCCAGCAGCTTAGTGGCGGGAGAAAGGGAGCTGTTTTTT.

This clonotype was counted at least ten times. The V gene is TRBV7-2, the J gene TRBJ2-7; 14 bases align to TRBD2. V lost 2 bases, J lost 4 bases, and 4 bases stayed unmatched. CDR3 length: 16 amino acids. The germline V gene encodes CDR1 SGHTA and CDR2 FQGNSA. The CDR3 nucleotides are TGTGCCAGCAGCTTAAGACTAGCGGGAGGGTTATACGAGCAGTACTTC. Amino acids: CASSLRLAGGLYEQYF.

In its sample, this clonotype was seen a few times. The genes are TRBV28 and TRBJ2-7, with 7 bases matching TRBD2. The V and J ends lost 7 bases and 6 bases, in that order; junction bases with no gene match: 12. Germline CDR1 and CDR2: MDHEN and SYDVKM. The CDR3 spans 14 residues. CDR3 protein: CASTPSRASGEQYF. As DNA, the CDR3 is TGTGCCAGCACCCCCAGCAGGGCTAGCGGCGAGCAGTACTTC.

This clonotype was picked up a small number of times. This chain uses TRBV4-1 with TRBJ2-7; 7 bases map to TRBD2. This CDR3 region has 14 residues. CDR1 MGHRA and CDR2 YSYEKL come from the germline V gene. V dropped 4 bases and J dropped 0; count of bases not matched to a gene: 3. CDR3 bases: TGCGCCAGCAGCCCCCGGGACTACTCCTACGAGCAGTACTTC. Residues: CASSPRDYSYEQYF.

This clonotype appeared a few times. The chain couples TRBV25-1 to TRBJ2-7; D is ambiguous. V was cut by 6 bases and J by 3 bases, with 18 bases left in between. The CDR3 has 15 residues. The germline V gene has CDR1 MGHDK and CDR2 SYGVNS. The CDR3 bases are TGTGCCAGCAGGGCCCGGCGCCACCTAATCTACGAGCAGTACTTC. This encodes CASRARRHLIYEQYF.

This rearrangement joins TRBV9 to TRBJ1-1; no clear D. This CDR3 spans 15 amino acids. Germline CDR1 reads SGDLS; CDR2 reads YYNGEE. Trimming removed 1 base at V and 5 bases at J, with 15 bases between. The CDR3 reads CASSVSRTPGTEAFF. The CDR3 DNA reads as TGTGCCAGCAGCGTATCTAGGACTCCCGGGACTGAAGCTTTCTTT.

This clonotype was found a few times. The chain recombines TRBV28 with TRBJ2-1; D is unclear. Trimming cost V 3 bases and J 4 bases, with 10 bases left between them. Germline lookup yields CDR1 MDHEN and CDR2 SYDVKM. The CDR3 extends over 14 amino acids. The CDR3 bases are TGTGCCAGCAGTTTCGGGTCGGAATACAATGAGCAGTTCTTC. Its protein is CASSFGSEYNEQFF.

This clonotype has just a few counts. This chain links TRBV5-1 with TRBJ1-1; D remains unclear. Trimming shortened V by 4 bases and J by 3 bases, and 10 bases separated the two germline ends. The CDR3 is 13 amino acids. CDR1 and CDR2 (germline): SGHRS, YFSETQ. The CDR3 region is CASSRQLDTEAFF. The CDR3 DNA reads TGCGCCAGCAGCAGACAACTGGACACTGAAGCTTTCTTT.